One and the same sample provided the 9 T cell receptor beta chains below, sequenced in a study of cytomegalovirus exposure and HLA in healthy donors. The primer mix had 60 Vbeta and 13 Jbeta primers. Profiling relied on immunoSEQ multiplex PCR, and the TCRdb table lists in-frame clones only, not all of them. The sample lists around 130,000 clones, roughly 79% occurring once. Sequencing used PBMCs. These receptors were obtained from a man aged 18-30 years in good health and CMV-seronegative.

The chain carries TRBV19 and TRBJ1-5; 7 positions agree with TRBD1. V dropped 6 bases and J dropped 4; count of bases not matched to a gene: 6. The CDR3 sequence is 14 residues long. The germline V gene has CDR1 LNHDA and CDR2 SQIVND (reference sequence). The CDR3 region has the DNA TGTGCCAGTAGCCAAGGGGGCGAGAATCAGCCCCAGCATTTT. Translating gives CASSQGGENQPQHF.

This clone was observed once. V gene TRBV6-4 combines with J gene TRBJ2-2, with 7 bases identical to TRBD1. Germline V lookup: CDR1 MRHNA, CDR2 SNTAGT. This CDR3 contains 13 residues. The CDR3 DNA reads TGTGCGACCGGGACAGCGAACACCGGGGAGCTGTTTTTT. Translating gives CATGTANTGELFF.

The chain couples TRBV9 to TRBJ2-7; D is possibly TRBD2 (5 bases). V was pared by 0 bases and J by 4 bases, with 14 bases between. Germline V CDR1 and CDR2: SGDLS, YYNGEE. The CDR3 sequence is 15 residues long. In DNA form, the CDR3 reads TGTGCCAGCAGCGTAGGGACCGCCTGGAGGTACGAGCAGTACTTC. It yields the protein CASSVGTAWRYEQYF.

The chain recombines TRBV30 with TRBJ2-1, with D perhaps matching TRBD2 (6 bases). The V and J ends lost 0 bases and 3 bases respectively, with 15 bases between them. Per the germline V gene, CDR1 is GTSNPN and CDR2 is SVGIG (reference sequence). The CDR3 totals 16 residues. The CDR3 DNA is TGTGCCTGGAGTGTACGATCGACTAGTATCTACAATGAGCAGTTCTTC. The encoded protein is CAWSVRSTSIYNEQFF.

In this sample, this clone turned up once. The chain couples TRBV30 to TRBJ2-7, with a tentative D call TRBD1 (5 bases). The CDR3 runs to 14 residues. Germline CDR1 is GTSNPN and CDR2 is SVGIG (reference sequence). Trimming left V 1 base short and J 5 bases short, with 15 bases between. The CDR3 protein is CAWSATGLRDEQYF. As DNA, the CDR3 is TGTGCCTGGAGTGCTACGGGCCTCAGGGACGAGCAGTACTTC.

The chain couples TRBV10-1 to TRBJ1-1; D gene unclear. The germline gives CDR1 WNHNN, CDR2 SYGVQD (reference sequence). CDR3 length equals 13 residues. Trimming cost V 6 bases and J 3 bases, with 11 bases left between them. CDR3 coding DNA: TGCGCCAGCAGACTAGGGCTGGACACTGAAGCTTTCTTT. This translates into CASRLGLDTEAFF.

The chain recombines TRBV7-6 with TRBJ1-1, with a weak D call TRBD1 (6 bases). In germline, CDR1 is SGHVS, CDR2 FNYEAQ. This CDR3 contains 12 residues. The V end was cut by 5 bases, the J end by 8 bases, with 12 bases between. This CDR3 reads CASSPDRLEAFF. CDR3 nucleotides: TGTGCCAGCAGCCCAGACAGGCTAGAAGCTTTCTTT. The full variable domain, in which reference TRBV7-6 and TRBJ1-1 provide the parts outside the CDR3, is GAGVSQSPRYKVTKRGQDVALRCDPISGHVSLYWYRQALGQGPEFLTYFNYEAQQDKSGLPNDRFSAERPEGSISTLTIQRTEQRDSAMYRCASSPDRLEAFFGQGTRLTVV.

This chain uses TRBV19 with TRBJ1-4; maybe TRBD1 (5 bases). CDR3 length: 16 amino acids. Trimming removed 6 bases at V and 6 bases at J, with 20 bases between. Germline assignment: CDR1 LNHDA and CDR2 SQIVND (reference sequence). CDR3 region: CASRTSSRAGHEKLFF. CDR3 sequence (DNA): TGTGCCAGTAGGACGTCTTCCCGAGCGGGGCATGAAAAACTGTTTTTT.

This clone was found a few times. This chain uses TRBV23-1 with TRBJ1-5; no firm D call. TRBV23-1 is identified as an open reading frame with a role that is uncertain. This CDR3 comprises 14 residues. Trimming took off 6 bases at V and 4 bases at J, with 13 bases between the two ends. The CDR3 DNA is TGCGCCAGCAGCTCGGGAGACCCTAATCAGCCCCAGCATTTT. It codes for CASSSGDPNQPQHF.